The table lists the clone carrying this T cell receptor (beta chain) with a few counts. The antigen is unknown. This CDR3 region has 13 residues. V lost 3 bases and J 6 bases, leaving 8 bases between the germline ends. The germline gives CDR1 LGHDT, CDR2 YNNKEL (reference sequence). Each CDR3 protein gets one entry after TCRdb re-called the RT-PCR reads with MiXCR. In the table there are about 310,000 distinct CDR3 sequences, about 20% of which are singletons. This entry is derived from a study of response to subunit inactivated influenza vaccine. Study-wide results and limits: Seasonal influenza vaccination, on each occasion, was suggested by the authors to recruit few new T cells.

This specimen consisted of PBMCs from blood, obtained around 22 months after vaccination. The receptor was derived from a man aged 50 to 75 who received an inactivated influenza vaccine. V and J are TRBV3-1 and TRBJ2-2; no reliable D call. CDR3 residues: CASSHVRAGELFF. For the CDR3, the DNA is TGTGCCAGCAGCCACGTTAGGGCCGGGGAGCTGTTTTTT.